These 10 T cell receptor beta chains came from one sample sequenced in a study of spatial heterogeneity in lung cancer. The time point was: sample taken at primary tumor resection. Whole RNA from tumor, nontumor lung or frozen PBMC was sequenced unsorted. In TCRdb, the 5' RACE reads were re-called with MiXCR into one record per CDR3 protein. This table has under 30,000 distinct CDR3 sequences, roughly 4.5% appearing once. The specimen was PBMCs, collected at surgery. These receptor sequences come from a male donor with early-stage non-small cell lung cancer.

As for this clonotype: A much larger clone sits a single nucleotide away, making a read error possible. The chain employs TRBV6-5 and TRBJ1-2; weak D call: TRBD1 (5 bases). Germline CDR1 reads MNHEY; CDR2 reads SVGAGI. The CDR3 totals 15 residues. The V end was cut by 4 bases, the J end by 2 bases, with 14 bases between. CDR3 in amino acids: CASSSPRDPNYGYTF. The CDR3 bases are TGTGCCAGCAGTTCTCCCCGGGACCCCAACTATGGCTACACCTTC.

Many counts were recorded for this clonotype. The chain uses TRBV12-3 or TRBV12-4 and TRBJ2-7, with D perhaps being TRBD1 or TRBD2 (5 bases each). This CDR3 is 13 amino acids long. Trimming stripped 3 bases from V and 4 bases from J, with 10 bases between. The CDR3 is CASSFEGTYEQYF. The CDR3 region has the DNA TGTGCCAGCAGTTTCGAGGGGACGTACGAGCAGTACTTC.

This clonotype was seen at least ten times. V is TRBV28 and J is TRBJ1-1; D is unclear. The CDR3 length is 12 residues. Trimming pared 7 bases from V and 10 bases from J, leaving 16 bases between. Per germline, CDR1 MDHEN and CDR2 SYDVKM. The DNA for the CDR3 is TGTGCCAGCACCGCCCGGGGAAATAGAGCTTTCTTT. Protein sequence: CASTARGNRAFF.

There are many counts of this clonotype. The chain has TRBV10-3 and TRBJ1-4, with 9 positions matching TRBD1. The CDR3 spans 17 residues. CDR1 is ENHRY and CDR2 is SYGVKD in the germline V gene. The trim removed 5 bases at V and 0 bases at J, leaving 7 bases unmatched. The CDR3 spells CAISPGQGQATNEKLFF. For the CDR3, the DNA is TGTGCCATCAGTCCAGGACAGGGGCAAGCAACTAATGAAAAACTGTTTTTT.

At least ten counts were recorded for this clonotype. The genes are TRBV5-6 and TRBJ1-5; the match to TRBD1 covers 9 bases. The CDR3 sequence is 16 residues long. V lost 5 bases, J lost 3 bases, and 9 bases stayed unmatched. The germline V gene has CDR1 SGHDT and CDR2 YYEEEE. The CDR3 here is CASSLGQGWDNQPQHF. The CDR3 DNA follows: TGTGCCAGCAGTCTAGGACAGGGGTGGGACAATCAGCCCCAGCATTTT.

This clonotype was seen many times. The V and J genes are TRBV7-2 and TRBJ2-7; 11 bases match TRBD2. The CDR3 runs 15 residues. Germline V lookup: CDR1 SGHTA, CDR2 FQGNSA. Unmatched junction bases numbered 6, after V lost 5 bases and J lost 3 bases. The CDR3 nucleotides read TGTGCCAGCAGCACGGGTAGCGGGAGGGTCTACGAGCAGTACTTC. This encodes CASSTGSGRVYEQYF.

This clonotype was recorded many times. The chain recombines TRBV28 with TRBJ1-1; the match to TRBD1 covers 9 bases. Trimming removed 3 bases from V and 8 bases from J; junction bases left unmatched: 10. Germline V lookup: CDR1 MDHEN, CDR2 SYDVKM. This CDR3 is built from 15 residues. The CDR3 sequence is CASSFVPGQGAEAFF. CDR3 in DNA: TGTGCCAGCAGTTTCGTCCCGGGACAGGGTGCCGAAGCTTTCTTT. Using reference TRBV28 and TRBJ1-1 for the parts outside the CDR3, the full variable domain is DVKVTQSSRYLVKRTGEKVFLECVQDMDHENMFWYRQDPGLGLRLIYFSYDVKMKEKGDIPEGYSVSREKKERFSLILESASTNQTSMYLCASSFVPGQGAEAFFGQGTRLTVV.

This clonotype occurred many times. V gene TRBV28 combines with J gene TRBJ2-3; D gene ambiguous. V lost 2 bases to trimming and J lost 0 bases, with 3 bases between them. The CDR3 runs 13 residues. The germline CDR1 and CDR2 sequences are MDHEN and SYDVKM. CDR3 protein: CASSLTSTDTQYF. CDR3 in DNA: TGTGCCAGCAGTTTAACCAGCACAGATACGCAGTATTTT.

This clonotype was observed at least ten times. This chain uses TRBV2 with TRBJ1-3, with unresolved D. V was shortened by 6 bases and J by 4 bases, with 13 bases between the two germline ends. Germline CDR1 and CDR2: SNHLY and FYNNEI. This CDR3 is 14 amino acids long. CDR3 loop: CASRPARAGNTIYF. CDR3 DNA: TGTGCCAGCAGGCCGGCCCGAGCCGGAAACACCATATATTTT.

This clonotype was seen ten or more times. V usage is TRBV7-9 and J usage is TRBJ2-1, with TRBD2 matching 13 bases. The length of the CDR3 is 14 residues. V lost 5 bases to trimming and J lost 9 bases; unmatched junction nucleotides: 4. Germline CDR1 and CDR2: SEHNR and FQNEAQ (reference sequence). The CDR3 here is CASSTSGRAGEQFF. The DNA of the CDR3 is TGTGCCAGCAGCACTAGCGGGAGGGCCGGTGAGCAGTTCTTC.